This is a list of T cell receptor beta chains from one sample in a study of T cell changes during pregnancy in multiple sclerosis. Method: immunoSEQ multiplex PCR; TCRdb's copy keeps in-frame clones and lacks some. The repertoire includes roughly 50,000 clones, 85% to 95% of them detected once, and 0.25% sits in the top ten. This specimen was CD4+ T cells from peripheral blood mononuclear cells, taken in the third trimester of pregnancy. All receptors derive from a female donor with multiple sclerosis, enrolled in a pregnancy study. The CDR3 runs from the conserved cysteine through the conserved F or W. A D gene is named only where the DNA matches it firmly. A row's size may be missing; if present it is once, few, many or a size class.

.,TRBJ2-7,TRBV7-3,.,CASSLRPRGEQYF,TGTGCCAGCAGCTTACGCCCAAGAGGCGAGCAGTACTTC
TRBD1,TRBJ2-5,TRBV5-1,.,CASSQQGAQETQYF,TGCGCCAGCAGCCAACAGGGGGCTCAAGAGACCCAGTACTTC
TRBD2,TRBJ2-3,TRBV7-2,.,CASRTGGGARHTQYF,TGTGCCAGCAGGACGGGCGGGGGTGCCAGGCATACGCAGTATTTT
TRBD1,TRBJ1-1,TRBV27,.,CASSLSTSRGATEAFF,TGTGCCAGCAGTTTGTCTACCTCCAGGGGGGCCACTGAAGCTTTCTTT
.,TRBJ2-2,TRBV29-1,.,CSVGPPGRGAGELFF,TGCAGCGTTGGCCCTCCGGGGCGCGGGGCCGGGGAGCTGTTTTTT
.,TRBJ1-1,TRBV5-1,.,CASSLGDSQSWNTEAFF,TGCGCCAGCAGCTTGGGCGACAGCCAGAGCTGGAACACTGAAGCTTTCTTT
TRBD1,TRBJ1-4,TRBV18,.,CASSSRQGANEKLFF,TGTGCCAGCTCATCCCGACAGGGGGCTAACGAAAAACTGTTTTTT
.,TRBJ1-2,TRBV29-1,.,CSVDGQGHGYTF,TGCAGCGTTGATGGGCAGGGCCATGGCTACACCTTC
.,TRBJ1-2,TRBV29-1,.,CSVEAGSYGYTF,TGCAGCGTTGAGGCAGGCTCCTATGGCTACACCTTC
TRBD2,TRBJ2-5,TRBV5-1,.,CASSLNSGTIGETQYF,TGCGCCAGCAGCTTGAATTCCGGGACTATAGGGGAGACCCAGTACTTC
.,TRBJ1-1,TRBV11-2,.,CASSLAGVQETEAFF,TGTGCCAGCAGCTTAGCGGGGGTTCAGGAGACTGAAGCTTTCTTT
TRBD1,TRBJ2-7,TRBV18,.,CASSPGSDRGIDEQYF,TGTGCCAGCTCACCCGGATCGGACAGGGGCATCGACGAGCAGTACTTC
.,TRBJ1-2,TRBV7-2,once,CASSLYVGYGYTF,TGTGCCAGCAGCCTATACGTCGGCTATGGCTACACCTTC
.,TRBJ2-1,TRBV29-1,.,CSGQGLLAHEQFF,TGCAGCGGACAGGGACTTTTGGCACATGAGCAGTTCTTC
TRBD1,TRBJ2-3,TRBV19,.,CASISRETGPIRKYF,TGTGCCAGTATCAGCAGGGAGACAGGGCCCATCAGAAAGTATTTT
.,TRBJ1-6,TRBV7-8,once,CASSLGPRGNSPLHF,TGTGCCAGCAGCTTAGGGCCCCGGGGTAATTCACCCCTCCACTTT
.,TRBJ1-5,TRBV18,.,CASSPGPGSNQPQHF,TGTGCCAGCTCACCAGGCCCGGGGAGCAATCAGCCCCAGCATTTT
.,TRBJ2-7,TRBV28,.,CASSSPGNPSYEQYF,TGTGCCAGCAGTTCCCCGGGAAACCCCTCCTACGAGCAGTACTTC
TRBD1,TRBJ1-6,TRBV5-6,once,CASSSLGQAPSPLHF,TGTGCCAGCAGCAGCCTGGGACAGGCTCCTTCACCCCTCCACTTT
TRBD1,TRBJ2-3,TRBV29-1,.,CSVLTGGISDTQYF,TGCAGCGTCCTAACAGGGGGCATATCAGATACGCAGTATTTT
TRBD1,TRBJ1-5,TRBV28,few,CASSRTGGPHQPQHF,TGTGCCAGCAGTCGTACAGGGGGCCCTCATCAGCCCCAGCATTTT
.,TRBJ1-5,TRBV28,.,CASSHPGTPHQPQHF,TGTGCCAGCAGTCACCCCGGGACACCCCATCAGCCCCAGCATTTT
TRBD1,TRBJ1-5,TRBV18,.,CASSPRDRGLGQPQHF,TGTGCCAGCTCACCAAGGGACAGGGGGTTAGGTCAGCCCCAGCATTTT
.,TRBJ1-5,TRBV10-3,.,CAISGQGRDQPQHF,TGTGCCATCAGTGGGCAGGGGAGGGATCAGCCCCAGCATTTT
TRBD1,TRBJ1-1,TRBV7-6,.,CASSLSSRQGNTEAFF,TGTGCCAGCAGCTTAAGCTCGCGACAGGGAAACACTGAAGCTTTCTTT
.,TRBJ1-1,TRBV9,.,CASSAELQGITEAFF,TGTGCCAGCAGTGCTGAACTTCAGGGGATCACTGAAGCTTTCTTT
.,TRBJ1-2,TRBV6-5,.,CASSSTGTIYGYTF,TGTGCCAGCAGTTCTACCGGGACAATCTATGGCTACACCTTC
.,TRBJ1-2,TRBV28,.,CASTPGATNYGYTF,TGTGCCAGCACCCCAGGGGCCACTAACTATGGCTACACCTTC
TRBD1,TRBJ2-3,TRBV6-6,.,CASSYRGQEGTDTQYF,TGTGCCAGCAGTTACCGGGGACAGGAAGGCACAGATACGCAGTATTTT
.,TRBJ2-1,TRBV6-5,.,CASSTPGLVNEQFF,TGTGCCAGCAGTACCCCCGGACTCGTCAATGAGCAGTTCTTC
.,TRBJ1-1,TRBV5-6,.,CASSLWQRNTEAFF,TGTGCCAGCAGCTTGTGGCAGCGGAACACTGAAGCTTTCTTT
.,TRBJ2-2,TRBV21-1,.,CASSILTSGNTGELFF,TGTGCCAGCAGCATCCTGACTAGCGGGAACACCGGGGAGCTGTTTTTT
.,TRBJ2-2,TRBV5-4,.,CASSVGPGLNTGELFF,TGTGCCAGCAGCGTTGGGCCTGGGTTGAACACCGGGGAGCTGTTTTTT
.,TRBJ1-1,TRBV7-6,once,CASSPYADGEAFF,TGTGCCAGCAGCCCGTACGCGGATGGTGAAGCTTTCTTT
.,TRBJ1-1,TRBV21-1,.,CASWFGKGGESANTEAFF,TGTGCCAGCTGGTTTGGAAAAGGGGGGGAATCGGCGAACACTGAAGCTTTCTTT
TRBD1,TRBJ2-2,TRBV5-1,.,CASSLGGQSYNTGELFF,TGCGCCAGCAGCTTGGGGGGACAGAGCTATAACACCGGGGAGCTGTTTTTT
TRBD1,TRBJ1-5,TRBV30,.,CAWSGGDRDFQPQHF,TGTGCCTGGAGTGGTGGGGACAGGGACTTTCAGCCCCAGCATTTT
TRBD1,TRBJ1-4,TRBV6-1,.,CASSEATGVEKLFF,TGTGCCAGCAGTGAAGCGACAGGGGTTGAAAAACTGTTTTTT
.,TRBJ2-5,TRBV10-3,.,CAISGGETQYF,TGTGCCATCAGTGGCGGGGAGACCCAGTACTTC
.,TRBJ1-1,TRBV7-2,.,CASKEARRATEAFF,TGTGCCAGCAAGGAGGCTAGGCGAGCCACTGAAGCTTTCTTT
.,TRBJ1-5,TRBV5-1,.,CASSLDTSNQPQHF,TGCGCCAGCAGCTTGGACACTAGCAATCAGCCCCAGCATTTT
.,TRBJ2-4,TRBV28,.,CASSVEAYGTNTAKNIQYF,TGTGCCAGCAGTGTCGAAGCGTACGGCACCAATACAGCCAAAAACATTCAGTACTTC
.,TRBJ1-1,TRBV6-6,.,CASSRKGGNTEAFF,TGTGCCAGCAGTCGGAAGGGAGGGAACACTGAAGCTTTCTTT
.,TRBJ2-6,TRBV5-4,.,CASSLAGTGANVLTF,TGTGCCAGCAGCTTAGCAGGTACTGGGGCCAACGTCCTGACTTTC
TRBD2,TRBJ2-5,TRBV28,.,CASSSSGRPQETQYF,TGTGCCAGCAGTTCTAGCGGGAGGCCCCAAGAGACCCAGTACTTC
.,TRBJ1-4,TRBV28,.,CASSASGGTTNEKLFF,TGTGCCAGCAGTGCCTCCGGGGGGACAACTAATGAAAAACTGTTTTTT
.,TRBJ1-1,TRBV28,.,CASSLDTGWNTEAFF,TGTGCCAGCAGTTTGGATACGGGGTGGAACACTGAAGCTTTCTTT
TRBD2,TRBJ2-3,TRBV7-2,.,CASSGTGLAGGHGTQYF,TGTGCCAGCAGCGGAACCGGACTAGCGGGAGGCCATGGTACGCAGTATTTT
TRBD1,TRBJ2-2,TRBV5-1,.,CASSLQGAGELFF,TGCGCCAGCAGCCTGCAGGGGGCCGGGGAGCTGTTTTTT
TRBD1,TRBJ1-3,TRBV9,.,CASSVTGDGNTIYF,TGTGCCAGCAGCGTCACAGGGGACGGAAACACCATATATTTT
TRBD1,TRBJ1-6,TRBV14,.,CASSHAGGLGSPLHF,TGTGCCAGCAGCCACGCAGGGGGATTGGGTTCACCCCTCCACTTT
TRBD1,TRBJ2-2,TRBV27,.,CASSLYRDRGRSGELFF,TGTGCCAGCAGTTTATACCGGGACAGGGGGCGCTCCGGGGAGCTGTTTTTT